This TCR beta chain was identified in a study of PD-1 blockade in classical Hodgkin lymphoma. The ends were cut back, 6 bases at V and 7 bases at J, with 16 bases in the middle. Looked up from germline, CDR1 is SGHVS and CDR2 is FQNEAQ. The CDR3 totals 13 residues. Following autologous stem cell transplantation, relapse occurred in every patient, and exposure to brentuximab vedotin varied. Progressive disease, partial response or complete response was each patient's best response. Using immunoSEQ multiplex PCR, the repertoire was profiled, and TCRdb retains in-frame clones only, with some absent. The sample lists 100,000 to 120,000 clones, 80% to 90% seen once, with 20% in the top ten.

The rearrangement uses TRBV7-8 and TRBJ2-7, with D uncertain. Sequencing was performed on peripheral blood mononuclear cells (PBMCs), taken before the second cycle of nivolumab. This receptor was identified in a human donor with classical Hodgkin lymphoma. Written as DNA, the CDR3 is TGTGCCAGCAGAGTTAGTGACTGGATGGAGCAGTACTTC. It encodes CASRVSDWMEQYF.